This T cell receptor (beta chain) was captured in a study of spatial heterogeneity in lung cancer. Per the germline V gene, CDR1 is SEHNR and CDR2 is FQNEAQ (reference sequence). CDR3 size: 15 residues. The V end lost 1 base, the J end lost 3 bases, and 12 bases lay between the germline ends. Every cDNA TCR molecule received its own unique molecular identifier. TCRdb re-called the 5' RACE reads through MiXCR, storing one row per CDR3 protein. The data show about 94,000 distinct CDR3 sequences, with roughly a fifth seen just once and 20% to 25% held by the top ten. Specified time point: blood at routine non-recurrence follow-up after resection.

The V call is TRBV7-9, the J call TRBJ2-5; D unresolved. Source: PBMCs, taken at follow-up. The sequence came from a male donor with early-stage non-small cell lung cancer. This chain's CDR3 is CASSLEVVKEETQYF. CDR3 DNA sequence: TGTGCCAGCAGCTTAGAAGTAGTCAAGGAAGAGACCCAGTACTTC.